One sample yielded the 25 T cell receptor beta chains listed below, sequenced in a study of T cell responses to AZD1222 COVID-19 vaccine. Profiling relied on immunoSEQ multiplex PCR, and the TCRdb table lists in-frame clones only, not all of them. In the table there are about 200,000 clones, 90% to 95% of which are singletons. Sample: peripheral blood, taken on day 0 of MenACWY control vaccination. Receptors were obtained from an adult in good health.

This chain connects TRBV18 to TRBJ1-2, with 9 nucleotides matching TRBD1. The CDR3 is 15 residues long. V gave up 3 bases and J gave up 5 bases; unmatched junction bases: 7. Germline V gene data show CDR1 as KGHSH and CDR2 as LQKENI. The CDR3 here is CASSPSGQGSYGYTF. DNA for the CDR3: TGTGCCAGCTCACCTTCGGGACAGGGTTCTTATGGCTACACCTTC. Full variable domain (remainder filled in from reference TRBV18 and TRBJ1-2): NAGVMQNPRHLVRRRGQEARLRCSPMKGHSHVYWYRQLPEEGLKFMVYLQKENIIDESGMPKERFSAEFPKEGPSILRIQQVVRGDSAAYFCASSPSGQGSYGYTFGSGTRLTVV.

V and J are TRBV5-1 and TRBJ1-1; D perhaps matches TRBD1 (6 bases). The germline gives CDR1 SGHRS, CDR2 YFSETQ. The CDR3 runs to 12 residues. V shed 1 base and J shed 10 bases, with 11 bases lying between them. CDR3 sequence reads: CASSLSGGVAFF. CDR3 nucleotide sequence: TGCGCCAGCAGCTTGTCGGGGGGCGTAGCTTTCTTT.

The CDR3 nucleotides are TGTGCCAGCAGCTCGACAGGGTTGAACACTGAAGCTTTCTTT. Its protein product is CASSSTGLNTEAFF. The J gene is TRBJ1-1, the V gene TRBV7-2; 7 nucleotides agree with TRBD1. With 4 bases clipped from V and 0 bases from J, the junction kept 2 bases outside the gene matches. CDR3 length: 14 amino acids. Germline values: CDR1 SGHTA, CDR2 FQGNSA.

The V call is TRBV5-4, the J call TRBJ2-7; a weak D match, TRBD2 (6 bases). V lost 4 bases and J lost 5, with 22 bases in between. The CDR3 runs to 16 residues. Germline V lookup: CDR1 SGHNT, CDR2 YYREEE (reference sequence). This CDR3 reads CASSLGTWAGRDEQYF. DNA for the CDR3: TGTGCCAGCAGCCTCGGGACTTGGGCGGGCAGGGACGAGCAGTACTTC.

The CDR3, as DNA: TGTGCCAGCAGCTGGGAGGGGTATAATTCACCCCTCCACTTT. It codes for CASSWEGYNSPLHF. This chain connects TRBV6-5 to TRBJ1-6; possibly TRBD1 for D (5 bases). The CDR3 has 14 residues. Germline values: CDR1 MNHEY, CDR2 SVGAGI. The V end lost 6 bases, the J end lost 4 bases, and 10 bases lay between the germline ends.

To note about this clone: The sample has other DNA sequences that encode this CDR3 too. This rearrangement joins TRBV6-5 to TRBJ1-1; D not certain. The CDR3 runs 14 residues. Germline V gene data show CDR1 as MNHEY and CDR2 as SVGAGI. V gave up 5 bases and J gave up 1 base, with 11 bases separating them. The chain's CDR3 is CASSTRTGNTEAFF. The CDR3 nucleotides are TGTGCCAGCAGTACCCGGACGGGGAACACTGAAGCTTTCTTT.

This chain uses TRBV7-9 with TRBJ1-3; D unclear. The CDR3 is made up of 13 amino acids. In germline, CDR1 is SEHNR, CDR2 FQNEAQ (reference sequence). Deletions cut 4 bases from V and 4 bases from J, with 8 bases between. CDR3 coding DNA: TGTGCCAGCAGCTCAAGTGGCGGAAACACCATATATTTT. This encodes CASSSSGGNTIYF.

This chain connects TRBV7-8 to TRBJ1-4; 9 nucleotides agree with TRBD1. Germline CDR1 SGHVS, CDR2 FQNEAQ. Trimming took 4 bases from V and 6 from J; bases not matched to a gene: 6. The CDR3 length is 15 residues. The CDR3 sequence: CASSSGRDRDEKLFF. In DNA form, the CDR3 reads TGTGCCAGCAGCTCCGGCCGGGACAGGGATGAAAAACTGTTTTTT.

The rearrangement joins TRBV5-6 to TRBJ2-7; 7 bases are shared with TRBD2. This CDR3 is 13 amino acids long. The J segment lost 4 bases and the V segment lost 3 bases, leaving 4 bases of the junction unmatched. Germline V CDR1 and CDR2: SGHDT, YYEEEE. The CDR3 region is CASSSYGGYEQYF. The CDR3 DNA reads TGTGCCAGCAGCTCTTACGGGGGGTACGAGCAGTACTTC.

The chain carries TRBV7-2 and TRBJ1-2, with unresolved D. Germline CDR1 SGHTA, CDR2 FQGNSA. Trimming pared 1 base from V and 2 bases from J, leaving 8 bases between. This CDR3 has 14 residues. The CDR3 region is CASSLVEGNYGYTF. The CDR3 DNA is TGTGCCAGCAGCTTAGTAGAGGGCAACTATGGCTACACCTTC.

The chain combines TRBV28 with TRBJ1-2; TRBD1 matches 8 bases. After removal of 3 bases from V and 3 bases from J, the junction contained 9 bases not matched to a gene. The germline gives CDR1 MDHEN, CDR2 SYDVKM. The CDR3 runs to 16 residues. The CDR3 nucleotides are TGTGCCAGCAGTTTGGGGAACAGGGGGTTAGACTATGGCTACACCTTC. Encoded protein: CASSLGNRGLDYGYTF.

This clone occurred once. This chain links TRBV4-2 with TRBJ2-3; D possibly corresponds to TRBD2 (7 bases). V lost 0 bases to trimming and J lost 6 bases, with 13 bases between them. Germline V gene lookup returns CDR1 LGHNA and CDR2 YNFKEQ. The CDR3 extends over 15 amino acids. Here the CDR3 DNA reads TGTGCCAGCAGCCAAGATTGGGGGGGCTCGGATACGCAGTATTTT. Encoded protein: CASSQDWGGSDTQYF.

J is TRBJ2-1 and V is TRBV5-4; 8 nucleotides agree with TRBD1. V dropped 4 bases and J dropped 9; count of bases not matched to a gene: 9. Germline V gene lookup returns CDR1 SGHNT and CDR2 YYREEE (reference sequence). There are 14 residues in the CDR3. The CDR3 DNA sequence: TGTGCCAGCAGCCCCGGACAGGGCTGGGGTGAGCAGTTCTTC. Its protein is CASSPGQGWGEQFF.

The genes are TRBV29-1 and TRBJ1-1; 9 nucleotides agree with TRBD1. V shed 6 bases and J 0 bases; nucleotides not matched to a gene: 8. The CDR3 is made up of 15 amino acids. Germline values: CDR1 SQVTM, CDR2 ANQGSEA. The CDR3 is CSVHIGTGMNTEAFF. CDR3 in DNA: TGCAGCGTCCACATCGGGACAGGGATGAACACTGAAGCTTTCTTT.

The chain joins TRBV12-3 or TRBV12-4 to TRBJ1-1; D is uncertain. This CDR3 has 12 amino acids. V lost 7 bases and J lost 7, with 13 bases in between. In nucleotides, the CDR3 is TGTGCCAGCACCCTCTCGCCGAGTGAAGCTTTCTTT. Translating it yields CASTLSPSEAFF.

The chain is built from TRBV30 and TRBJ1-1; D is uncertain. This CDR3 has 11 amino acids. The germline CDR1 and CDR2 sequences are GTSNPN and SVGIG (reference sequence). Deletions cut 4 bases from V and 1 base from J, with 4 bases between. CDR3 sequence reads: CAWIQNTEAFF. As DNA, the CDR3 is TGTGCCTGGATTCAGAACACTGAAGCTTTCTTT. The variable domain in full, with the rest retrieved from reference TRBV30 and TRBJ1-1, is SQTIHQWPATLVQPVGSPLSLECTVEGTSNPNLYWYRQAAGRGLQLLFYSVGIGQISSEVPQNLSASRPQDRQFILSSKKLLLSDSGFYLCAWIQNTEAFFGQGTRLTVV.

The V and J genes are TRBV5-8 and TRBJ1-2; D is ambiguous. V was cut by 4 bases and J by 4 bases, with 5 bases left in between. Germline V CDR1 and CDR2: SGHTS, YDEGEE. The CDR3 sequence is 11 residues long. CDR3 sequence reads: CASSPPYGYTF. The CDR3 DNA sequence: TGTGCCAGCAGCCCGCCCTATGGCTACACCTTC.

The V and J genes are TRBV5-1 and TRBJ1-2; D is unclear. The germline V gene encodes CDR1 SGHRS and CDR2 YFSETQ. V lost 4 bases and J lost 1, with 14 bases in between. CDR3 size: 15 residues. This chain's CDR3 is CASSPENSYNYGYTF. Here the CDR3 DNA reads TGCGCCAGCAGCCCCGAAAACAGCTATAACTATGGCTACACCTTC.

The J gene is TRBJ1-2, the V gene TRBV4-1; 10 nucleotides agree with TRBD1. The germline CDR1 and CDR2 sequences are MGHRA and YSYEKL. V trimming: 3 bases; J trimming: 4 bases; junction bases outside the gene matches: 5. CDR3 length equals 15 residues. The CDR3, as DNA: TGCGCCAGCAGCCATGGGACAGGGGAACTCTATGGCTACACCTTC. This translates into CASSHGTGELYGYTF.

The chain recombines TRBV14 with TRBJ1-1; D call uncertain. Germline CDR1 reads SGHDN; CDR2 reads FVKESK. V shed 4 bases and J shed 4 bases, with 13 bases lying between them. This CDR3 region has 14 residues. CDR3 sequence: CASSPRLITTEAFF. The DNA for the CDR3 is TGTGCCAGCAGCCCCAGATTAATTACCACTGAAGCTTTCTTT.

This rearrangement joins TRBV7-9 to TRBJ1-5; possible D gene TRBD1, 5 bases. CDR1 SEHNR and CDR2 FQNEAQ come from the germline V gene (reference sequence). V lost 3 bases and J lost 2, with 17 bases in between. The CDR3 totals 17 residues. This CDR3 is CASSFDVWGEGNQPQHF. In DNA, the CDR3 is TGTGCCAGCAGCTTTGACGTTTGGGGGGAGGGCAATCAGCCCCAGCATTTT.

The CDR3 region has the DNA TGTGCCATCCGCCCGGGACAGGGAGGCGGGGAGCTGTTTTTT. This gives the protein CAIRPGQGGGELFF. The chain recombines TRBV10-3 with TRBJ2-2, with 9 bases identical to TRBD1. V dropped 8 bases and J dropped 7; count of bases not matched to a gene: 8. This CDR3 spans 14 amino acids. The V gene's germline CDR1 is ENHRY and CDR2 SYGVKD.

As to this clone: One end of the junction is discordant with germline, which a read error may explain. The chain joins TRBV3-1 (or the pseudogene TRBV3-2) to TRBJ2-3; D tentatively fits TRBD1 or TRBD2 (5 bases each). Per germline, CDR1 LGHDT and CDR2 YNNKEL (reference sequence). This CDR3 has 15 amino acids. CDR3 protein: CASTQAVGVTDTQYF. CDR3 DNA: TGTGCCAGCACCCAAGCAGTGGGGGTCACAGATACGCAGTATTTT.

The genes are TRBV19 and TRBJ1-1, with D uncertain. The ends were cut back, 6 bases at V and 2 bases at J, with 10 bases in the middle. This CDR3 spans 13 amino acids. The V gene's germline CDR1 is LNHDA and CDR2 SQIVND (reference sequence). CDR3 region: CASRSAFNTEAFF. The CDR3 DNA reads TGTGCCAGTAGGAGTGCATTTAACACTGAAGCTTTCTTT.

The genes are TRBV5-8 and TRBJ1-1, with TRBD1 as a possible D gene (6 bases). Between the trimmed V and J ends, which lost 2 bases and 5 bases, there was a span of 16 bases. The CDR3 extends over 15 amino acids. Germline V gene lookup returns CDR1 SGHTS and CDR2 YDEGEE. The CDR3 DNA is TGTGCCAGCAGCTTCCCGGGGGGGCTTGTGACTGAAGCTTTCTTT. Residues: CASSFPGGLVTEAFF.